The T cell receptor beta chain under discussion was sequenced for a study of cytomegalovirus exposure and HLA in healthy donors. V was cut by 1 base and J by 3 bases, with 13 bases left in between. This CDR3 spans 17 amino acids. Germline lookup yields CDR1 SGHDN and CDR2 FVKESK. PCR was performed using 60 Vbeta and 13 Jbeta primers. Repertoires were generated with immunoSEQ multiplex PCR, while TCRdb's copy carries only in-frame clones and drops some. The sample carries roughly 130,000 clones, around 57% recorded once. Specimen: PBMCs. The chain couples TRBV14 to TRBJ1-6; D gene uncertain. This receptor was identified in a male donor in good health and CMV-seronegative. The CDR3 here is CASSQGVGGSYNSPLHF. Written as DNA, the CDR3 is TGTGCCAGCAGCCAAGGAGTTGGCGGTAGCTATAATTCACCCCTCCACTTT.